This T cell receptor beta chain was documented in a study of graft-versus-host responses after intestinal transplantation. The overall study: Each recipient received anti-thymocyte globulin induction, then tacrolimus and steroids for three to four years.

TCRdb keeps only in-frame clones here, not all; method: immunoSEQ multiplex PCR. The sample gives about 80,000 clones, 85% to 90% of which show up once; 0.3% to 0.4% is in the top ten. As concerns this clone: Its target is not known.

Trimming shortened V by 2 bases and J by 7 bases, and 9 bases separated the two germline ends. Germline V gives CDR1 SGHTA, CDR2 FQGNSA. The CDR3 spans 13 residues. The sequencing here drew on unstimulated CD4+ T cells sorted from spleen or lymph node cells, taken before intestinal transplant. This receptor was obtained from a human donor who received an intestinal transplant. V is TRBV7-2 and J is TRBJ1-5, with D perhaps matching TRBD1 (5 bases). The CDR3 region has the DNA TGTGCCAGCAGCTTAAGGGGTCGGCAGCCCCAGCATTTT. This codes for CASSLRGRQPQHF. Together with reference TRBV7-2 and TRBJ1-5, the CDR3 gives the full variable domain: GAGVSQSPSNKVTEKGKDVELRCDPISGHTALYWYRQSLGQGLEFLIYFQGNSAPDKSGLPSDRFSAERTGGSVSTLTIQRTQQEDSAVYLCASSLRGRQPQHFGDGTRLSIL.